This record looks at one T cell receptor beta chain sequence and its context. What this receptor recognizes is not known. No per-base quality is available; no much larger clone lies one base away. This sample was included in a study of T cell repertoires in cytomegalovirus infection (dated by TCRdb to the late 2010s). Looking at the study overall: The HLA type of each donor mattered for the analysis, because public TCR beta signatures pointed to carriage of CMV infection along with the matching HLA type.

Summary of the overall study and its limitations: The ex vivo response was dominated by HLA-C-restricted CMV-specific TCR beta clonotypes, and the single most frequent clonotype in two of eight donors was supplied by these HLA-C-restricted clonotypes. In both this cohort and an independent roughly 330-donor cohort, the cumulative frequency of public TCR beta family members distinguished carriers of CMV infection plus the relevant HLA type.

Sequencing was performed on an Illumina HiSeq 1500. TCRdb passed the public sequencing reads through fastp at Q25 and MiXCR, retaining productive beta sequences. Entries that share a CDR3 protein sequence are merged under the most common genes and DNA. The sample table records about 300,000 distinct CDR3 sequences; 9.6% of these occur just once. The ten most abundant clones make up around 2.4% of the sample. At the junction V is shortened by 7 bases and J by 5 bases, with 19 bases in between. Spanning cysteine to phenylalanine, the CDR3 consists of 14 amino acids. Just CDR3 DNA is preserved here, 42 bases in frame from base 1. The germline V gene specifies SQVTM as CDR1 and ANQGSEA as CDR2.

Rearrangement joined TRBV29-1 to TRBJ2-3, and the D gene may be TRBD1, 6 bases matching. The source material was PBMCs. The TCR was taken from a human donor in good health (CMV status not recorded). Some clones in this sample may be carry-over from other donors' samples. Here the CDR3 is given as CSASLQGHIDTQYF. Here is the DNA: TGCAGCGCTTCCCTACAGGGCCACATAGATACGCAGTATTTT.